Below, one TCR beta chain is given with its context. Its binding antigen is unknown. Per-base quality was not reported, and no clone a single base away is much larger than it. V drops 2 bases and J drops 6 bases, leaving 10 bases in between. The CDR3 covers 13 residues, taking in both the cysteine and the phenylalanine. Solely the CDR3 DNA is kept, with 39 bases framed from the first base. Taken from the germline V gene (reference sequence), the CDR1 and CDR2 loops are SEHNR and FQNEAQ. Participants in the prospective study were enrolled through a virtual design, were aged about 18 to 90 years, and lived in 24 United States geographic areas. In the prospective study, participants were assigned to cohorts based on the clinical history participants reported in a screening survey and a study questionnaire. Recovered participants in ImmuneRACE Cohort 3 were defined by two consecutive negative NP/OP PCR tests, clearance by a healthcare professional, or resolution of symptoms. Each participant in the prospective study had whole blood, serum and a nasopharyngeal or oropharyngeal swab collected by mobile phlebotomists. Additional blood draws and questionnaires over an approximately 2-month period could optionally be provided by prospective study participants. Prospective study blood samples were shipped either frozen or at room temperature before DNA extraction.

TCRbeta CDR3 regions were amplified from genomic DNA by means of the immunoSEQ Assay, a bias-controlled multiplex PCR. For the original study's pipeline: Within the assay, amplification of reference gene primers was used to estimate how many nucleated cells each sample contained. Sequence reads were collapsed and filtered to measure the absolute abundance of every unique TCRbeta CDR3 rearrangement. Productive Simpson clonality was computed per sample as the square root of Simpson's diversity index over productive rearrangements. The immuneACCESS repertoire file appears here via TCRdb, limited to in-frame rearrangements. These files lack a portion of the clones; in checked studies, under half of the deficit traces to unresolved V genes, and the cause of the others is not known. V and J calls and clone size are copied from that table; D and trimming were computed from the DNA. Recorded for this sample are approximately 210,000 clones; around 90% of them occurred a single time. The top ten clonotypes cover approximately 8.2% of the sample.

The entry originates in a study of blood T cell repertoires in COVID-19 (dated by TCRdb to between 2020 and 2021). About the study as a whole: Samples covering the acute and convalescent phases of COVID-19 were provided by collaborators in the United States, Italy and Spain. The material from the prospective study consisted of cDNA or gDNA derived from T cells, B-cell-depleted T cells, or PBMCs. Subjects who had been exposed to COVID-19, were actively infected with it, or had recovered from it provided the deeply sampled blood TCRbeta repertoires that made up the dataset. The repertoires were released in a freely available public database intended as a resource for research on the immune response to SARS-CoV-2. Samples came from the ongoing ImmuneRACE study (first 160 participants) plus 1,254 subjects from 6 global collaborators. Nearly every sample came with metadata listing a de-identified subject ID, COVID-19 status, age in years and sex. Where HLA class I and class II types were available, the types were taken from metadata supplied by the sample provider, not from assay-based typing.

Summary of the overall study and its limitations: The quantity of clinical and demographic metadata differed by source and by participant and was supplied without curation.

The sequence is built from TRBV7-9 and TRBJ1-2; the D gene is unclear. This receptor was identified in a woman under 30 who had recovered from COVID-19. Sequences were obtained from PBMCs or T cells enriched from blood (not recorded which). The CDR3 protein is CASSLWAEDGYTF. The bases read TGTGCCAGCAGCTTATGGGCAGAAGATGGCTACACCTTC.